Sequencing of this T cell receptor (beta chain) was carried out in a study of cytomegalovirus exposure and HLA in healthy donors. Both 60 Vbeta primers and 13 Jbeta primers went into the PCR. Clones were read by immunoSEQ multiplex PCR, and TCRdb kept only the in-frame ones, dropping some. The sample consists of some 190,000 clones, around three quarters of them appearing once. The CDR3 consists of 15 residues. The ends lost 7 bases at V and 9 bases at J; junction bases unmatched: 10. Germline values: CDR1 MNHNY, CDR2 SVGAGI (reference sequence). The source of this sequence is a woman between 25 and 40 years old in good health and CMV-seropositive. Sample: PBMCs. The chain uses TRBV6-6 and TRBJ2-1; 12 nucleotides line up with TRBD2. Here the CDR3 reads CASTHGPSGGGEQFF. The CDR3 region has the DNA TGTGCCAGCACACACGGCCCTAGCGGGGGGGGTGAGCAGTTCTTC.